These 6 T cell receptor beta chains originate from one sample sequenced in a study of blood T cell repertoires in COVID-19. The repertoire was sequenced with immunoSEQ multiplex PCR; TCRdb's copy has only in-frame clones and lacks some. The table lists tens of thousands of clones, 88% of them singletons, with about 2.9% in the top ten. Specimen: peripheral blood. These receptors were collected from a woman aged 80 or older with acute or convalescent COVID-19.

CDR3: CASSLAISGTPMNTEAFF. CDR3 sequence (DNA): TGTGCCAGCAGCCTAGCCATTTCCGGGACACCCATGAACACTGAAGCTTTCTTT. The V and J genes are TRBV3-1 (or the pseudogene TRBV3-2) and TRBJ1-1, with a weak D call TRBD1 (6 bases). This CDR3 contains 18 residues. Germline V lookup: CDR1 LGHDT, CDR2 YNNKEL (reference sequence). V was shortened by 4 bases and J by 0 bases, with 21 bases between the two germline ends.

V and J are TRBV19 and TRBJ2-2, with a possible D match to TRBD2 (5 bases). The V and J ends lost 6 bases and 0 bases respectively, with 11 bases between them. Germline CDR1 and CDR2: LNHDA and SQIVND (reference sequence). The CDR3 contains 15 residues. CDR3 sequence: CASRLSGANTGELFF. DNA of the CDR3: TGTGCCAGTAGGCTATCCGGGGCGAACACCGGGGAGCTGTTTTTT.

This clone was picked up one time. The chain links TRBV19 to TRBJ1-2, with TRBD1 as a possible D gene (6 bases). V was clipped by 5 bases and J by 5 bases, with 9 bases between them. This CDR3 is built from 12 residues. The germline CDR1 and CDR2 sequences are LNHDA and SQIVND (reference sequence). The CDR3 region has the DNA TGTGCCAGTAGTCGACAGGCTTATGGCTACACCTTC. Protein sequence: CASSRQAYGYTF.

This clone showed up just once. J is TRBJ1-2 and V is TRBV18; 8 nucleotides match TRBD1. Trimming at V came to 5 bases and at J to 3 bases, leaving 2 bases not matched to a gene. There are 13 residues in the CDR3. From germline, CDR1 is KGHSH and CDR2 LQKENI. CDR3 region: CASSAGQDYGYTF. Written as DNA, the CDR3 is TGTGCCAGCTCAGCGGGACAGGACTATGGCTACACCTTC.

The chain joins TRBV5-1 to TRBJ1-2; 10 bases match TRBD1. With 4 bases clipped from V and 8 bases from J, the junction kept 5 bases outside the gene matches. CDR3 length equals 13 residues. CDR1 and CDR2 (germline): SGHRS, YFSETQ. CDR3 protein: CASSPGQGYGYTF. The CDR3 DNA reads TGCGCCAGCAGCCCGGGACAGGGGTACGGCTACACCTTC.

The V gene is TRBV5-1, the J gene TRBJ2-5; 10 bases fit TRBD2. V lost 5 bases to trimming and J lost 4 bases; unmatched junction nucleotides: 5. Germline V gene lookup returns CDR1 SGHRS and CDR2 YFSETQ. The CDR3 has 14 residues. The CDR3 nucleotides are TGCGCCAGCAGTGCTAGCGGGAGATCAGAGACCCAGTACTTC. It translates to CASSASGRSETQYF. The full variable domain, completed using reference TRBV5-1 and TRBJ2-5, is KAGVTQTPRYLIKTRGQQVTLSCSPISGHRSVSWYQQTPGQGLQFLFEYFSETQRNKGNFPGRFSGRQFSNSRSEMNVSTLELGDSALYLCASSASGRSETQYFGPGTRLLVL.